This T cell receptor beta chain was profiled in a study of cytomegalovirus exposure and HLA in healthy donors. Germline V lookup: CDR1 LNHDA, CDR2 SQIVND (reference sequence). V was clipped by 4 bases and J by 4 bases; unmatched bases: 7. The CDR3 is 15 amino acids. The table came from immunoSEQ multiplex PCR; TCRdb's copy has only in-frame clones and leaves some out. This table holds some 250,000 clones, 90% found once. There are a few counts of this clone. The sequenced material came from PBMCs. This sequence joins TRBV19 and TRBJ1-1, with TRBD1 matching over 9 bases. The clonotype originates from a woman between 18 and 29 years old in good health and CMV-seronegative. The CDR3 DNA follows: TGTGCCAGTAGTACTGGGACAGGGAAAAGCACTGAAGCTTTCTTT. Translation: CASSTGTGKSTEAFF.